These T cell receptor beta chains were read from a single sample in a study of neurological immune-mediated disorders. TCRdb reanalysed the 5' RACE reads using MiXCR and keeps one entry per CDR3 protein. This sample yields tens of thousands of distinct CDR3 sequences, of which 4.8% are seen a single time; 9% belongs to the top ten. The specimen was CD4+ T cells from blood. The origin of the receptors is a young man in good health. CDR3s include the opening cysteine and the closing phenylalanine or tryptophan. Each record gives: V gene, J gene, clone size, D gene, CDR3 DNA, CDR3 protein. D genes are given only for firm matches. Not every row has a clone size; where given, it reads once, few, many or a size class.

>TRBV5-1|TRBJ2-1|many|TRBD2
TGCGCCAGCAGTCCTCTAGCGGAACCATACAATGAGCAGTTCTTC
CASSPLAEPYNEQFF
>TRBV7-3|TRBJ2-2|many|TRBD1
TGTGCCAGCAGCTTTTCGACCAGGGGGACCGGCGGGGAGCTGTTTTTT
CASSFSTRGTGGELFF
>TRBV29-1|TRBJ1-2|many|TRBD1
TGCAGCGTCGCAACGGGACAGAACTATGGCTACACCTTC
CSVATGQNYGYTF
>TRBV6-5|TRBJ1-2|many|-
TGTGCCCCTTCAGCAGGCTACACCTTC
CAPSAGYTF
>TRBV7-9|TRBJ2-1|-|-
TGTGCCAGCAGTCGGGGGCTAGCGCTCAATGAGCAGTTCTTC
CASSRGLALNEQFF
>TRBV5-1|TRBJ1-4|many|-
TGCGCCAGCAGTCCGGACAGTTACAATGAAAAACTGTTTTTT
CASSPDSYNEKLFF
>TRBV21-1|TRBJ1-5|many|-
TGTGCCAGCAGCAAAGTTACAGGGGGCAAAAGCAATCAGCCCCAGCATTTT
CASSKVTGGKSNQPQHF
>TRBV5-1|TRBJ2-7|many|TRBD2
TGCGCCAGCAGCTCGCCTAGCGGGCCCTACGAGCAGTACTTC
CASSSPSGPYEQYF
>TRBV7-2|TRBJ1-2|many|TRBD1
TGTGCCAGCAGCTCCCGGACAGGGGGAGTATCTAACTATGGCTACACCTTC
CASSSRTGGVSNYGYTF
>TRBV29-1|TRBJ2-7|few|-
TGCAGCGCCGGGACATTTTCCTACGAGCAGTACTTC
CSAGTFSYEQYF
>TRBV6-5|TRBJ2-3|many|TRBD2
TGTGCCAGCAGTTTCCACCGGATAGCGGGGACCACAGATACGCAGTATTTT
CASSFHRIAGTTDTQYF
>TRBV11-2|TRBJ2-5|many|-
TGTGCCAGCAGCTTATCATTGCGAAACCAAGAGACCCAGTACTTC
CASSLSLRNQETQYF
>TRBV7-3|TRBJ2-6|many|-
TGTGCCAGCAGCCACGGGGTCACAGGGCCCTCTGGGGCCAACGTCCTGACTTTC
CASSHGVTGPSGANVLTF
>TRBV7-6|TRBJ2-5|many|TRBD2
TGTGCCAGCACGACCGGGGGGAACCAAGAGACCCAGTACTTC
CASTTGGNQETQYF
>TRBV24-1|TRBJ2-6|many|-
TGTGCCACCAGTGATTCAGAGCGACTCTCGGGGGCCAACGTCCTGACTTTC
CATSDSERLSGANVLTF
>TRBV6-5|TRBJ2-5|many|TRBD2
TGTGCCAGCAGTTACCGGGGTGGGGTAGCGGGGACCCAAGAGACCCAGTACTTC
CASSYRGGVAGTQETQYF
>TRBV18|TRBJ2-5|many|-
TGTGCCAGCTCACCATTGGCCGGAGACCTGACCCAGTACTTC
CASSPLAGDLTQYF
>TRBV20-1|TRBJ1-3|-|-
TGCAGTGCTAGTCAGGGCTCTGAGAGAAATGGAAACACCATATATTTT
CSASQGSERNGNTIYF
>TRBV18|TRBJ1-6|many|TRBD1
TGTGCCAGCTCATCGGCACAGGGGGCCCGTAGTTCACCCCTCCACTTT
CASSSAQGARSSPLHF
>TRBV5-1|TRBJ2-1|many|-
TGCGCCAGCAGCTTAGAAGGGGGGGACAATGAGCAGTTCTTC
CASSLEGGDNEQFF
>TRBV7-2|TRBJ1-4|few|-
TGTGCCAGCAGCGCGGGCCCTCCGGGACAAGGACTGTTTTTT
CASSAGPPGQGLFF
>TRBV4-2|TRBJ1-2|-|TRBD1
TGTGCCAGCAGCCAAGAAGGCCGACAGGGTAGAGGCTACACCTTC
CASSQEGRQGRGYTF
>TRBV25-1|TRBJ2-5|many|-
TGTGCCAGCAGTGATCGGGGGGCGTGGACCCAGTACTTC
CASSDRGAWTQYF
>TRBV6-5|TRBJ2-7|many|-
TGTGCCAGCAGCCGACACGCCGCCTACGAGCAGTACTTC
CASSRHAAYEQYF
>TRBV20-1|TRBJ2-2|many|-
TGCAGTGCCCCTGGGCAGCCCTTCACCGGGGAGCTGTTTTTT
CSAPGQPFTGELFF
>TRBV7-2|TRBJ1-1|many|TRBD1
TGTGCCAGCAGCGGACAGGGGGGGAACACTGAAGCTTTCTTT
CASSGQGGNTEAFF
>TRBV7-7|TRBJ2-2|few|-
TGTGCTAGCAGCTCAAATCAGGACGGGGAGCTGTTTTTT
CASSSNQDGELFF
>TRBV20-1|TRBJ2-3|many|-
TGCAGTGCTAGGGGGTACAGGGGAGGTCGAGATACGCAGTATTTT
CSARGYRGGRDTQYF